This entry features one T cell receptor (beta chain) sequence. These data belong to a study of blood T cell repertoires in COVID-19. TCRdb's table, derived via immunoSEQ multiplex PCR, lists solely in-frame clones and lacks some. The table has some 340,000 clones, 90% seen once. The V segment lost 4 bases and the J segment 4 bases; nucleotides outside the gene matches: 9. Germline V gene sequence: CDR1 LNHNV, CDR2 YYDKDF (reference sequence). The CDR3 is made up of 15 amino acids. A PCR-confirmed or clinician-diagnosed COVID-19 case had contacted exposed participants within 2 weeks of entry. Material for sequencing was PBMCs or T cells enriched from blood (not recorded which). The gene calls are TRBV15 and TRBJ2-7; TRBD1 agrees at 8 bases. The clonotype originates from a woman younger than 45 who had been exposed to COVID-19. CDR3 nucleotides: TGTGCCACCAGCACTAAAGACAGGGGATTATACGAGCAGTACTTC. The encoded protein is CATSTKDRGLYEQYF.